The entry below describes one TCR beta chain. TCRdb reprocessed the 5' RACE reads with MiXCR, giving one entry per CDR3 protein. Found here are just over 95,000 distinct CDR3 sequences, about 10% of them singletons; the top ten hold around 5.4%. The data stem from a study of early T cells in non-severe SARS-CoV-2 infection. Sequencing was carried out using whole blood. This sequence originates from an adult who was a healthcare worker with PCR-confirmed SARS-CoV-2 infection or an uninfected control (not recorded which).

CDR3 DNA: TGTGCCAGCAGGGCGGACAGGTTGAACACCGGGGAGCTGTTTTTT. Its translation: CASRADRLNTGELFF. The rearrangement uses TRBV2 and TRBJ2-2, with 7 bases aligning to TRBD1. The J segment lost 1 base and the V segment lost 6 bases, leaving 5 bases of the junction unmatched. The CDR3 totals 15 residues. CDR1 and CDR2 (germline): SNHLY, FYNNEI.